One TCR beta chain is described in this entry. This entry comes from a study of blood T cell repertoires in COVID-19. Study in general: The United States, Italy and Spain were the sources of the acute and convalescent COVID-19 samples.

In the source study's methods: Reference gene primer amplification in the assay estimated nucleated cell counts. TCRdb's copy holds only in-frame clones and misses some; the assay was immunoSEQ multiplex PCR. The V and J calls and clone size were taken over from that table, and D and trimming were inferred from the DNA. This sample has about 230,000 clones, with more than 65% found just once. The CDR3 has 15 amino acids. Germline V gene sequence: CDR1 LNHDA, CDR2 SQIVND (reference sequence). After removal of 7 bases from V and 0 bases from J, the junction contained 6 bases not matched to a gene. Input material: peripheral blood. The source is an elderly woman with acute or convalescent COVID-19. The chain recombines TRBV19 with TRBJ1-5, with TRBD1 matching 7 bases. The CDR3 spells CASTPTGFSNQPQHF. Here the CDR3 DNA reads TGTGCCAGTACCCCGACAGGGTTTAGCAATCAGCCCCAGCATTTT.